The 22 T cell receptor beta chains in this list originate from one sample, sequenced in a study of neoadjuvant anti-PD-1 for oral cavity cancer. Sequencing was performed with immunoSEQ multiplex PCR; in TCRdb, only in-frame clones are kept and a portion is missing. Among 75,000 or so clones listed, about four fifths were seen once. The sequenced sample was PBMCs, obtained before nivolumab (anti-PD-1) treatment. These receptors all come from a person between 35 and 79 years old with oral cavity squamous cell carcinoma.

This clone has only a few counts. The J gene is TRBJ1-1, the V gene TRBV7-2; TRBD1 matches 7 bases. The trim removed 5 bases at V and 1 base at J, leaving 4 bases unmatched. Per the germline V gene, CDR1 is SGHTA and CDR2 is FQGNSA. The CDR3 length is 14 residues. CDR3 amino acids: CASSLQGPNTEAFF. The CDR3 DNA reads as TGTGCCAGCAGCCTACAGGGGCCGAACACTGAAGCTTTCTTT.

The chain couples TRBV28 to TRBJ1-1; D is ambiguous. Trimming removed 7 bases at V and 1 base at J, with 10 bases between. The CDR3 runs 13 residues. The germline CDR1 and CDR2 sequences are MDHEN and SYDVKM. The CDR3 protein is CASIEQRNTEAFF. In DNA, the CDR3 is TGTGCCAGCATTGAACAAAGGAACACTGAAGCTTTCTTT. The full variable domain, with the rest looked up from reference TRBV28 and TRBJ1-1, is DVKVTQSSRYLVKRTGEKVFLECVQDMDHENMFWYRQDPGLGLRLIYFSYDVKMKEKGDIPEGYSVSREKKERFSLILESASTNQTSMYLCASIEQRNTEAFFGQGTRLTVV.

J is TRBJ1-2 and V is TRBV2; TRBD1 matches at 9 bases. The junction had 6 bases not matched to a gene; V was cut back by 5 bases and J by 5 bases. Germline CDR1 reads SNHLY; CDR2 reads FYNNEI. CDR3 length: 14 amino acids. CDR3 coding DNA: TGTGCCAGCAGTTCCTCCGGGACAGGGTATGGCTACACCTTC. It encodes CASSSSGTGYGYTF.

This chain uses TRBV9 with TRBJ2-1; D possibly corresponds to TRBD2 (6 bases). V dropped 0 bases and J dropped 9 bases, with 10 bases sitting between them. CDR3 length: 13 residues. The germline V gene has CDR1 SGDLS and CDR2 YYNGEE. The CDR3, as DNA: TGTGCCAGCAGCGTAGTCGGCGGGGCTGAGCAGTTCTTC. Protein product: CASSVVGGAEQFF.

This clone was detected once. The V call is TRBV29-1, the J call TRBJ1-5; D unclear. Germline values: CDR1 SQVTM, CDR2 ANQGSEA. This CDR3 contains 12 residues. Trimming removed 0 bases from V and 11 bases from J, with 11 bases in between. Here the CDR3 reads CSVEDLTGTQHF. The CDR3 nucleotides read TGCAGCGTTGAAGATCTTACGGGGACCCAGCATTTT. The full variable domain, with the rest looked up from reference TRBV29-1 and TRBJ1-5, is SAVISQKPSRDICQRGTSLTIQCQVDSQVTMMFWYRQQPGQSLTLIATANQGSEATYESGFVIDKFPISRPNLTFSTLTVSNMSPEDSSIYLCSVEDLTGTQHFGDGTRLSIL.

This CDR3 reads CAWREGRGYEQFF. The CDR3 nucleotides are TGTGCCTGGAGGGAGGGGAGAGGTTATGAGCAGTTCTTC. The chain carries TRBV30 and TRBJ2-1, with D tentatively TRBD2 (6 bases). CDR3 size: 13 residues. CDR1 GTSNPN and CDR2 SVGIG come from the germline V gene (reference sequence). The germline V and J ends were trimmed by 3 bases and 8 bases, with 14 bases remaining between them.

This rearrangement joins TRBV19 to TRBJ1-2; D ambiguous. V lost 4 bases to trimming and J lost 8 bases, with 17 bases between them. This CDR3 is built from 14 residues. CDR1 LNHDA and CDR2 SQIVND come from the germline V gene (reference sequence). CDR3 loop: CASSTPGQWRGYTF. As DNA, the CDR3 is TGTGCCAGTAGTACCCCCGGGCAATGGAGGGGCTACACCTTC.

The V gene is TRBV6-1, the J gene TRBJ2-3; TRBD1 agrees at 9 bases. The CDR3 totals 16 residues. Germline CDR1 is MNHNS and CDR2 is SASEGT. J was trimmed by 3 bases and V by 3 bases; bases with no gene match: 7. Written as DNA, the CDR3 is TGTGCCAGCAGTGAGGGACAGGGTTTGGGGACAGATACGCAGTATTTT. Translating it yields CASSEGQGLGTDTQYF.

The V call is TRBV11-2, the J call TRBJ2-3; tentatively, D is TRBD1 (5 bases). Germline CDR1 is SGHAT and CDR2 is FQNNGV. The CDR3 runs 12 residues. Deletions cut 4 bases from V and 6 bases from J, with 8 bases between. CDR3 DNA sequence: TGTGCCAGCAGCTCAAACAGGGATACGCAGTATTTT. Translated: CASSSNRDTQYF.

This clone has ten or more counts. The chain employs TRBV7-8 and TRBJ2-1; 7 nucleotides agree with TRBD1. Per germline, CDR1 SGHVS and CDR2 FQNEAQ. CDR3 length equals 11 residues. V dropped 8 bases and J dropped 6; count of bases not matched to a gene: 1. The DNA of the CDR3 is TGTGCCAGCCACAGGGGCAATGAGCAGTTCTTC. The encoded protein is CASHRGNEQFF. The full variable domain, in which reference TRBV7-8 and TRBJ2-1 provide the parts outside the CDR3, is GAGVSQSPRYKVAKRGQDVALRCDPISGHVSLFWYQQALGQGPEFLTYFQNEAQLDKSGLPSDRFFAERPEGSVSTLKIQRTQQEDSAVYLCASHRGNEQFFGPGTRLTVL.

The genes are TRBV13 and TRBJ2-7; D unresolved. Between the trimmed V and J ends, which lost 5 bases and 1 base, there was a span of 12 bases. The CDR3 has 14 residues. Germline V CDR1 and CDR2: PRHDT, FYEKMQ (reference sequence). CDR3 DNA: TGTGCCAGCAGCCCCTCATCTACGTCCTACGAGCAGTACTTC. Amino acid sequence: CASSPSSTSYEQYF.

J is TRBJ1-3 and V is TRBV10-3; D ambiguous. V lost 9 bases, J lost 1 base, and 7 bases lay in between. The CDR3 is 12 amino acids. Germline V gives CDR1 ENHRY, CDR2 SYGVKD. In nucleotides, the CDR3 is TGTGCCATAGAAGGGTCTGGAAACACCATATATTTT. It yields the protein CAIEGSGNTIYF.

CDR3 region: CASGGTGFSNTEAFF. As DNA, the CDR3 is TGTGCCAGCGGCGGGACAGGGTTTAGTAACACTGAAGCTTTCTTT. This chain uses TRBV6-5 with TRBJ1-1, with TRBD1 identical over 9 bases. The CDR3 sequence is 15 residues long. Germline CDR1 is MNHEY and CDR2 is SVGAGI. The V segment lost 8 bases and the J segment 2 bases; nucleotides outside the gene matches: 9.

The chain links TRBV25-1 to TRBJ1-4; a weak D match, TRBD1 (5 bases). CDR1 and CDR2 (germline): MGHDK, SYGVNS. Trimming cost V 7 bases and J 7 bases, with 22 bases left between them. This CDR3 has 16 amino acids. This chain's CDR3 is CASTNLGGSGGEKLFF. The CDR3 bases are TGTGCCAGCACGAACCTCGGGGGAAGTGGGGGTGAAAAACTGTTTTTT.

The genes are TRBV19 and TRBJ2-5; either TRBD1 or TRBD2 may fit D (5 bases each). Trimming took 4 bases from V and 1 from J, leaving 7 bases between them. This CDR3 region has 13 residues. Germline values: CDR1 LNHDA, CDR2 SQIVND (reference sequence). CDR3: CASSTGSQETQYF. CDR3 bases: TGTGCCAGTAGTACAGGGAGCCAAGAGACCCAGTACTTC.

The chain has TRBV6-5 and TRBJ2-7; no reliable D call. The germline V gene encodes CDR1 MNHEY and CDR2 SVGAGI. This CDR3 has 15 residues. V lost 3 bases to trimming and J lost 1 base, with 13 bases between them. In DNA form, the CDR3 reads TGTGCCAGCAGTTATCTGACGGGCCCGTCCTACGAGCAGTACTTC. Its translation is CASSYLTGPSYEQYF.

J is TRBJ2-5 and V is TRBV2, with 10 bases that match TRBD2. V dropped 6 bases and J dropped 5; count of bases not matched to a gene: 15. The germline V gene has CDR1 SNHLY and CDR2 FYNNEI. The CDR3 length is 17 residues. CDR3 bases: TGTGCCAGCAGCGCCGCGAGTAGGCTAGCGGGAGTCGAGACCCAGTACTTC. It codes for CASSAASRLAGVETQYF.

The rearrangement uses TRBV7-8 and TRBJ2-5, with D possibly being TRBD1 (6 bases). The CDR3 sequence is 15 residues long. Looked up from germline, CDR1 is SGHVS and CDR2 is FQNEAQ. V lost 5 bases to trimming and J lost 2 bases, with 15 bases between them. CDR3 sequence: CASSPHYREQETQYF. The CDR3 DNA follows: TGTGCCAGCAGCCCCCACTACAGGGAACAAGAGACCCAGTACTTC.

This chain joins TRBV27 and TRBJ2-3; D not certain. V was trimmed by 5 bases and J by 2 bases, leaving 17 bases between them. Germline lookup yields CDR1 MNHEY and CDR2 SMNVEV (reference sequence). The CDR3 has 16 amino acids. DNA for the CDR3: TGTGCCAGCAGTCTGCAATACATCGGCCCCACAGATACGCAGTATTTT. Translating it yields CASSLQYIGPTDTQYF.

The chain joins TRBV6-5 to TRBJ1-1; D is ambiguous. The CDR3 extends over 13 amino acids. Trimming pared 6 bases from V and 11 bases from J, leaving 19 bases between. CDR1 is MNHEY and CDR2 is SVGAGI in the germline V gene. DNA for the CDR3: TGTGCCAGCAGCGACCGGGCTCCGGCTCGGGCTTTCTTT. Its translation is CASSDRAPARAFF.

In DNA form, the CDR3 reads TGTGCCAGCAGCCCCGACAGGCAGAGCTCCTACGAGCAGTACTTC. Translating it yields CASSPDRQSSYEQYF. The chain recombines TRBV5-4 with TRBJ2-7; a possible D gene is TRBD1 (6 bases). The CDR3 contains 15 residues. Trimming took off 4 bases at V and 0 bases at J, with 14 bases between the two ends. Germline CDR1 and CDR2: SGHNT and YYREEE (reference sequence).

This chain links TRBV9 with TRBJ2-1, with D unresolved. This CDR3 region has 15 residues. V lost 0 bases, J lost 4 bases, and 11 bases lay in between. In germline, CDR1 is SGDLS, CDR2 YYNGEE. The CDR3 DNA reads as TGTGCCAGCAGCGTAGGGCCCCCAGCATACAATGAGCAGTTCTTC. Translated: CASSVGPPAYNEQFF.